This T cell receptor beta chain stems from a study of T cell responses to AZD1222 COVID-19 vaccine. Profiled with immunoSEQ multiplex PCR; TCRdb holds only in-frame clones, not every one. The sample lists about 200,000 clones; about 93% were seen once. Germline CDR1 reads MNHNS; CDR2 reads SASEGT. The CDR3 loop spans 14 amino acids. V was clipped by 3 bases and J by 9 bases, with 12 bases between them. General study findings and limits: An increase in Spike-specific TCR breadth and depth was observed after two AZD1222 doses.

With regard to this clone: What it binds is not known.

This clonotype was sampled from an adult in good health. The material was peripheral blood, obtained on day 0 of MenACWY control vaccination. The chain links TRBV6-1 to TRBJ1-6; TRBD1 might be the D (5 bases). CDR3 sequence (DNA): TGTGCCAGCAGTGATGAGGCAGGGATTTCACCCCTCCACTTT. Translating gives CASSDEAGISPLHF.